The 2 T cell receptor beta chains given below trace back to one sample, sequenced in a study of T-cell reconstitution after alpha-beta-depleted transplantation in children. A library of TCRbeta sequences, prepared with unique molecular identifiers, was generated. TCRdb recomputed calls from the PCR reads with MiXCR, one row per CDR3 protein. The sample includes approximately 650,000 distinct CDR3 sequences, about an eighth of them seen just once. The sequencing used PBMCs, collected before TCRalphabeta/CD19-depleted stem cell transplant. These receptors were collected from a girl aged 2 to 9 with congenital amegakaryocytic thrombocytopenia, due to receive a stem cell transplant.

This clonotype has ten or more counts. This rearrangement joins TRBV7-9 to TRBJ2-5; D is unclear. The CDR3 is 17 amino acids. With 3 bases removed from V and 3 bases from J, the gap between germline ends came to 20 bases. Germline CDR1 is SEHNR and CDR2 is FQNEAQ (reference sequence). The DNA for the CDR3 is TGTGCCAGCAGCTTCGCTATTTCGTCAGGAACTGAAGAGACCCAGTACTTC. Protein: CASSFAISSGTEETQYF.

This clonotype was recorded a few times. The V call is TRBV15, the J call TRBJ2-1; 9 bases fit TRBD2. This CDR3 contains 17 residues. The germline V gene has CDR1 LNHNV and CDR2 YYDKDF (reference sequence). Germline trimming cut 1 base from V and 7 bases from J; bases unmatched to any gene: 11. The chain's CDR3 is CATSRGIKGGRVNEQFF. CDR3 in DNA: TGTGCCACCAGCAGAGGGATCAAGGGCGGGAGGGTGAATGAGCAGTTCTTC. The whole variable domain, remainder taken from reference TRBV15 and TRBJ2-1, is DAMVIQNPRYQVTQFGKPVTLSCSQTLNHNVMYWYQQKSSQAPKLLFHYYDKDFNNEADTPDNFQSRRPNTSFCFLDIRSPGLGDTAMYLCATSRGIKGGRVNEQFFGPGTRLTVL.